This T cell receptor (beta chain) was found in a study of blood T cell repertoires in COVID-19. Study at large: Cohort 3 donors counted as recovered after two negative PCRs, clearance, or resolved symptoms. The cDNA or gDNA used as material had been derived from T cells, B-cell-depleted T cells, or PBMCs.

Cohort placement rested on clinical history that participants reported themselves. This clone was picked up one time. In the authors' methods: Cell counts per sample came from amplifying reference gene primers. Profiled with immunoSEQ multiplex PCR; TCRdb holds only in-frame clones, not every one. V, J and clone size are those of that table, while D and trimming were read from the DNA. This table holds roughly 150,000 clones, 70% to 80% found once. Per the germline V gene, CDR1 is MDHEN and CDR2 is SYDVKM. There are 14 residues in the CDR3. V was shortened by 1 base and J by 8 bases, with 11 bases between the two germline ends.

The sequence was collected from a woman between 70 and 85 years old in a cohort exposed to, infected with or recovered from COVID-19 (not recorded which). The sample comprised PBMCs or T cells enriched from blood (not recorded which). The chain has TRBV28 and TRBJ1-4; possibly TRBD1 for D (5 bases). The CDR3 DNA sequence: TGTGCCAGCAGTTTATTCTACAGGAACGAAAAACTGTTTTTT. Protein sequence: CASSLFYRNEKLFF.